A single sample gave rise to the 8 T cell receptor beta chains below, sequenced in a study of PD-1 blockade in classical Hodgkin lymphoma. There was relapse after autologous stem cell transplantation in every patient, and there was variation in brentuximab vedotin exposure. Out of thawed PBMCs, magnetic negative selection purified CD4+ T cells. Assay: immunoSEQ multiplex PCR; the TCRdb copy retains only in-frame clones and omits some. The data contain thousands of clones, around 77% of them seen just once; the ten biggest clones take up approximately 7%. The sample here was CD4+ T cells from blood, taken at baseline. The receptors come from a human donor with classical Hodgkin lymphoma.

J is TRBJ1-2 and V is TRBV5-4; D unclear. The CDR3 extends over 15 amino acids. V lost 1 base and J 0 bases, leaving 10 bases between the germline ends. Germline CDR1 SGHNT, CDR2 YYREEE (reference sequence). The CDR3: CASSLIPDPNYGYTF. The CDR3 DNA reads as TGTGCCAGCAGCTTGATTCCGGACCCTAACTATGGCTACACCTTC. Drawing the rest from reference TRBV5-4 and TRBJ1-2, the complete variable domain is ETGVTQSPTHLIKTRGQQVTLRCSSQSGHNTVSWYQQALGQGPQFIFQYYREEENGRGNFPPRFSGLQFPNYSSELNVNALELDDSALYLCASSLIPDPNYGYTFGSGTRLTVV.

This clone occurred a few times. The V gene is TRBV10-3, the J gene TRBJ2-2; a weak D match, TRBD1 (6 bases). The V end lost 3 bases, the J end lost 5 bases, and 7 bases lay between the germline ends. Germline V lookup: CDR1 ENHRY, CDR2 SYGVKD. This CDR3 contains 13 residues. The CDR3 DNA follows: TGTGCCATCAGTGAAACAGGGACCGGGGAGCTGTTTTTT. This encodes CAISETGTGELFF.

This chain links TRBV9 with TRBJ1-1; no clear D gene. The V end lost 4 bases, the J end lost 6 bases, and 19 bases lay between the germline ends. Germline loops: CDR1 SGDLS, CDR2 YYNGEE. The CDR3 spans 15 residues. This chain's CDR3 is CASSPRRRGIAEAFF. The CDR3 DNA reads TGTGCCAGCAGCCCCCGGCGGAGAGGGATTGCTGAAGCTTTCTTT.

This chain joins TRBV11-1 and TRBJ2-5; 8 bases are shared with TRBD2. The CDR3 totals 17 residues. Germline trimming cut 3 bases from V and 5 bases from J; bases unmatched to any gene: 14. CDR1 is SGHAT, CDR2 FQDESV, per germline (reference sequence). The CDR3 DNA follows: TGTGCCAGCAGCTTTGGTGACTTAGCGGGACTTGGGGAGACCCAGTACTTC. This sequence encodes CASSFGDLAGLGETQYF. The full variable domain, with the rest looked up from reference TRBV11-1 and TRBJ2-5, is EAEVAQSPRYKITEKSQAVAFWCDPISGHATLYWYRQILGQGPELLVQFQDESVVDDSQLPKDRFSAERLKGVDSTLKIQPAELGDSAMYLCASSFGDLAGLGETQYFGPGTRLLVL.

The rearrangement links TRBV5-1 to TRBJ2-1, with 10 bases lining up with TRBD2. The J segment lost 4 bases and the V segment lost 0 bases, leaving 4 bases of the junction unmatched. The germline CDR1 and CDR2 sequences are SGHRS and YFSETQ. The CDR3 consists of 16 residues. The CDR3: CASSLDRLAGYNEQFF. Here the CDR3 DNA reads TGCGCCAGCAGCTTGGATAGACTAGCGGGTTACAATGAGCAGTTCTTC.

The sample holds a few counts of this clone. This chain connects TRBV5-4 to TRBJ1-2, with D possibly being TRBD1 (5 bases). The CDR3 has 15 amino acids. Trimming cost V 3 bases and J 3 bases, with 15 bases left between them. The V gene's germline CDR1 is SGHNT and CDR2 YYREEE (reference sequence). The CDR3 DNA sequence: TGTGCCAGCAGCTCCCAGCAGGACAAACACTATGGCTACACCTTC. It codes for CASSSQQDKHYGYTF.

The chain is built from TRBV4-3 and TRBJ1-6; D gene unclear. Germline-derived CDR1 and CDR2 are LGHNA and YSLEER. V was pared by 2 bases and J by 9 bases, with 11 bases between. The CDR3 totals 14 residues. The CDR3 DNA reads as TGCGCCAGCAGCCAAAGGGCGGCGGGTTCACCCCTCCACTTT. Its protein product is CASSQRAAGSPLHF.

The rearrangement links TRBV7-2 to TRBJ2-5; 11 positions match TRBD2. V dropped 1 base and J dropped 2; count of bases not matched to a gene: 0. The CDR3 extends over 15 amino acids. CDR1 and CDR2 (germline): SGHTA, FQGNSA. CDR3 nucleotides: TGTGCCAGCAGCTTAGGGACTAGCGGGCAAGAGACCCAGTACTTC. Translation gives CASSLGTSGQETQYF.